Listed below are T cell receptor beta chains from one sample, sequenced in a study of blood T cell repertoires in COVID-19. Repertoires were generated with immunoSEQ multiplex PCR, while TCRdb's copy carries only in-frame clones and drops some. The top ten hold 20% to 25% of the sample, which has 150,000 to 200,000 clones, approximately 82% seen once. Sequenced: peripheral blood. Receptors were obtained from a woman aged 80 or over with acute or convalescent COVID-19. CDR3s leave out the opening cysteine and the closing phenylalanine or tryptophan. Each record gives: V gene, J gene, D gene, CDR3 protein. D genes are given only for firm matches.

V: TRBV20-1; J: TRBJ1-1; D: NA; CDR3: SAPGGEAF
V: TRBV11-3; J: TRBJ2-1; D: TRBD2; CDR3: ASSPGLAGGNYNEQF
V: TRBV6-5; J: TRBJ1-1; D: NA; CDR3: ASSYFWEGGTEAF
V: TRBV24-1; J: TRBJ2-2; D: TRBD2; CDR3: ATWGGTGELF
V: TRBV6-5; J: TRBJ2-7; D: TRBD2; CDR3: ASSYSSGGKAYEQY
V: TRBV6-5; J: TRBJ2-7; D: TRBD2; CDR3: ASNLGGAGVYEQY
V: TRBV19; J: TRBJ1-5; D: NA; CDR3: ASTYAKNQPQH
V: TRBV7-9; J: TRBJ1-4; D: TRBD1; CDR3: ASSPRQGVTEKLF
V: TRBV5-1; J: TRBJ2-3; D: TRBD2; CDR3: ASSYSGFTDTQY
V: TRBV5-6; J: TRBJ2-1; D: TRBD2; CDR3: ASSLGGGDNEQF
V: TRBV5-1; J: TRBJ2-1; D: NA; CDR3: ASSGSSYNEQF
V: TRBV5-5; J: TRBJ1-2; D: NA; CDR3: ASSGRTGTNYGYT
V: TRBV29-1; J: TRBJ2-3; D: NA; CDR3: SGGSPADTQY
V: TRBV6-5; J: TRBJ2-1; D: TRBD2; CDR3: ASRTGGRYREQF
V: TRBV4-3; J: TRBJ2-2; D: TRBD2; CDR3: ASSQQTWTSGLTGELF
V: TRBV7-9; J: TRBJ2-4; D: NA; CDR3: ASSITGTSAKNIQY
V: TRBV3-1/TRBV3-2; J: TRBJ2-1; D: TRBD2; CDR3: ASSQTTSGLYNEQF
V: TRBV7-8; J: TRBJ2-4; D: NA; CDR3: ASIRAGVGNIQY
V: TRBV5-1; J: TRBJ2-3; D: NA; CDR3: ASSRNFGQNTDTQY
V: TRBV12-3/TRBV12-4; J: TRBJ1-1; D: NA; CDR3: ASSLSSEAF
V: TRBV3-1/TRBV3-2; J: TRBJ2-5; D: TRBD2; CDR3: ASSQDGRASMETQY
V: TRBV6-5; J: TRBJ2-2; D: TRBD1; CDR3: ASSRTGADTGELF
V: TRBV5-1; J: TRBJ2-6; D: NA; CDR3: ASSLERIGPGANVLT
V: TRBV29-1; J: TRBJ2-3; D: TRBD2; CDR3: SAKGGSSDTQY
V: TRBV15; J: TRBJ1-2; D: NA; CDR3: ATSSAGGAGSGNYGYT
V: TRBV13; J: TRBJ1-2; D: TRBD1; CDR3: ASRTGVQGYT
V: TRBV6-5; J: TRBJ2-3; D: TRBD1; CDR3: ASRPDRDVDTQY